This TCR beta chain appears in the sequencing data of a study of blood T cell repertoires in COVID-19. Looking at the study overall: Material from acute and convalescent COVID-19 was sourced from the United States, Italy and Spain.

One Seattle source followed patients from active infection through their disease course. Clones were sequenced by immunoSEQ multiplex PCR, and TCRdb holds only the in-frame ones, with some missing. The sample shows about 28,000 clones, about 92% of them seen only once. The source is a woman aged 65 to 85 with COVID-19, enrolled during active disease. The sequencing sample was made of peripheral blood.

CDR3 residues: CASSFQTGGAPEAFF. CDR3 bases: TGTGCCAGCAGTTTCCAGACAGGGGGCGCCCCCGAAGCTTTCTTT. The rearrangement uses TRBV28 and TRBJ1-1; 10 bases are shared with TRBD1. V was clipped by 3 bases and J by 8 bases; unmatched bases: 9. CDR1 MDHEN and CDR2 SYDVKM come from the germline V gene. This CDR3 contains 15 residues.